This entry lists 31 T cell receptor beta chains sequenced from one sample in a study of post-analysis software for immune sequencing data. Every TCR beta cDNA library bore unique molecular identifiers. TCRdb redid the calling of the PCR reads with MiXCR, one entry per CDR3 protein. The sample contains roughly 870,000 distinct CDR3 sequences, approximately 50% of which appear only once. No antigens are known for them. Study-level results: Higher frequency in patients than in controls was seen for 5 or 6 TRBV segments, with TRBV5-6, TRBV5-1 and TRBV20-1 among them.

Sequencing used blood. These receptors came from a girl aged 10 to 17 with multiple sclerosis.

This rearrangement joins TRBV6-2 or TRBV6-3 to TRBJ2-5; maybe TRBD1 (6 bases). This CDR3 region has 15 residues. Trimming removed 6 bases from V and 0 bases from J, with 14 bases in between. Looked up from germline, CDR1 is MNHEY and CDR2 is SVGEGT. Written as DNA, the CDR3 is TGTGCCAGCAGCTCCGGGACACTTTACCAAGAGACCCAGTACTTC. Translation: CASSSGTLYQETQYF.

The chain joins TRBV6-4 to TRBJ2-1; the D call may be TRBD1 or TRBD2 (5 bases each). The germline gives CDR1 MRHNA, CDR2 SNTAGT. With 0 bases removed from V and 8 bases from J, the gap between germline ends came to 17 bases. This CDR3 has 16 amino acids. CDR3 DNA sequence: TGTGCCAGCAGTGACTCGATTAGGGGAGCTATCGATGAGCAGTTCTTC. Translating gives CASSDSIRGAIDEQFF.

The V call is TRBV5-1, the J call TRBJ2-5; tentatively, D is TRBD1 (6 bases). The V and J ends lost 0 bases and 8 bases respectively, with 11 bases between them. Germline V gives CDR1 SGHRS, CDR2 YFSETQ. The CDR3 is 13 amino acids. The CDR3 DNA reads TGCGCCAGCAGCTTGGACAGGGCGAGAACCCAGTACTTC. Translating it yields CASSLDRARTQYF.

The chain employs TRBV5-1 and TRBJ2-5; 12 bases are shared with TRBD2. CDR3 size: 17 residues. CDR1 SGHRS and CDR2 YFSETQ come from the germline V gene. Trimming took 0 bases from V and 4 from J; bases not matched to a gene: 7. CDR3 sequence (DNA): TGCGCCAGCAGCTTGGCCCCTCTAGCGGGAGGGCGAGAGACCCAGTACTTC. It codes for CASSLAPLAGGRETQYF.

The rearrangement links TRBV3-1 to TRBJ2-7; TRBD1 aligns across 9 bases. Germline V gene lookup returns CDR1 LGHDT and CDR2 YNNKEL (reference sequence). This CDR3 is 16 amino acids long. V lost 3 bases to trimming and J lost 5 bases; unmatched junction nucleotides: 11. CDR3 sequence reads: CASSHPTGGVTDEQYF. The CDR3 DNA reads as TGTGCCAGCAGCCACCCGACAGGGGGGGTCACCGACGAGCAGTACTTC.

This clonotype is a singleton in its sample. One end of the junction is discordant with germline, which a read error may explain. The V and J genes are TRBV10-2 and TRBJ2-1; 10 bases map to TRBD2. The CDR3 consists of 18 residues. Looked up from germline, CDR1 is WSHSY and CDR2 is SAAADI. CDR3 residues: CAGSELVRLAGDAREQFF. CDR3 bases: TGCGCCGGCAGTGAGCTGGTAAGACTAGCGGGTGATGCCCGCGAGCAGTTCTTC.

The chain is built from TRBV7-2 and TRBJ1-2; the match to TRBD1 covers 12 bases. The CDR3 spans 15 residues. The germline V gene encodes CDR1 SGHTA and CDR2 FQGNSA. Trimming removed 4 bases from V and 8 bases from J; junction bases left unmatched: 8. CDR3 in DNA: TGTGCCAGCAGCTCCGGGACAGGGGGCTACAAGGGCTACACCTTC. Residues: CASSSGTGGYKGYTF.

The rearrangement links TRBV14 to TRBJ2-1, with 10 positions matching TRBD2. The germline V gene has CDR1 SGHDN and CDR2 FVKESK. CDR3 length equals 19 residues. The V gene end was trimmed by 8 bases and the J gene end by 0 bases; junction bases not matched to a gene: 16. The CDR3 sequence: CASAQSSGRVRGSYNEQFF. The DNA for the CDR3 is TGTGCCAGCGCACAGAGCAGCGGGAGGGTGAGAGGCTCCTACAATGAGCAGTTCTTC.

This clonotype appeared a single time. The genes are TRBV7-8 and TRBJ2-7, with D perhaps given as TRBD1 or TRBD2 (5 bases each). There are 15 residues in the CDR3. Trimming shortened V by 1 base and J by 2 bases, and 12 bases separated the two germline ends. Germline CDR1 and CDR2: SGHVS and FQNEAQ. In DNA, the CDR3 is TGTGCCAGCAGCTTAGGATCATGGGACGCCTACGAGCAGTACTTC. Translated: CASSLGSWDAYEQYF.

The chain's CDR3 is CASSLLPGSGYGYTF. CDR3 nucleotides: TGTGCCAGCAGCTTACTCCCGGGTTCAGGCTATGGCTACACCTTC. The chain is built from TRBV7-3 and TRBJ1-2; D call uncertain. Germline assignment: CDR1 SGHTA and CDR2 FQGTGA. V was pared by 2 bases and J by 4 bases, with 14 bases between. The CDR3 length is 15 residues.

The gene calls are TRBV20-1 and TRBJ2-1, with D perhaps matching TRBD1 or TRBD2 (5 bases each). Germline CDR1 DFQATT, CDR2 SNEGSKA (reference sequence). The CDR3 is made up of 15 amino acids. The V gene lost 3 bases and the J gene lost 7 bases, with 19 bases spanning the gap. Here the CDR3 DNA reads TGCAGTGCTAGCGGGGCGAGTTCCCTGGATAATGAGCAGTTCTTC. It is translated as CSASGASSLDNEQFF.

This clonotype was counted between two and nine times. In DNA form, the CDR3 reads TGTGCCAGCTCACCGCCGGGTCCTTCCTACGAGCAGTACTTC. Its protein is CASSPPGPSYEQYF. The J gene is TRBJ2-7, the V gene TRBV18; no definite D call. The CDR3 extends over 14 amino acids. Germline V gene data show CDR1 as KGHSH and CDR2 as LQKENI. V was trimmed by 3 bases and J by 1 base, leaving 10 bases between them.

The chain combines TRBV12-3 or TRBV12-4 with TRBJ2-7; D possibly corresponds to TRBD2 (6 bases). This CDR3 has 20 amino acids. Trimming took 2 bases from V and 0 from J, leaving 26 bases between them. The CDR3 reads CASSLITRSETRGFSYEQYF. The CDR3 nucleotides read TGTGCCAGCAGTTTAATCACGAGAAGCGAGACTAGGGGTTTCTCCTACGAGCAGTACTTC.

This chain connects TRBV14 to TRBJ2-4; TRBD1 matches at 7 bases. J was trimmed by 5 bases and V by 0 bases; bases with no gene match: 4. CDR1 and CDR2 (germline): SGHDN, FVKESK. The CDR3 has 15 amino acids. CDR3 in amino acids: CASSQDPRGQNIQYF. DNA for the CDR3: TGTGCCAGCAGCCAAGATCCGAGGGGGCAAAACATTCAGTACTTC.

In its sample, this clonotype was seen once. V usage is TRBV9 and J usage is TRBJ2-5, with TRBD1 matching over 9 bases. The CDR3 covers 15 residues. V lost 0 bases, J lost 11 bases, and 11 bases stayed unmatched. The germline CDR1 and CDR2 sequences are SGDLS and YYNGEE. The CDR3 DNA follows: TGTGCCAGCAGCGTAGGACAGGGACAGGGTCGGGAGCAGTACTTC. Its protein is CASSVGQGQGREQYF.

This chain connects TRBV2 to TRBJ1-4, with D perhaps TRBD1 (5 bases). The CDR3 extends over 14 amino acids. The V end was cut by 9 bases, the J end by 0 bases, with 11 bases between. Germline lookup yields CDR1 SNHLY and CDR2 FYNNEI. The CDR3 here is CARGTTATNEKLFF. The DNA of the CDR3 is TGTGCCAGGGGAACGACAGCAACTAATGAAAAACTGTTTTTT.

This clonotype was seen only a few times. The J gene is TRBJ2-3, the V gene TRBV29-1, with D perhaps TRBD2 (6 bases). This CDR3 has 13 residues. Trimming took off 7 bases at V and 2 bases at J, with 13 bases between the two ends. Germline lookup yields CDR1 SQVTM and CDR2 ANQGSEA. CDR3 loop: CSGKGLPTDTQYF. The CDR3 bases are TGCAGCGGGAAGGGACTTCCCACAGATACGCAGTATTTT.

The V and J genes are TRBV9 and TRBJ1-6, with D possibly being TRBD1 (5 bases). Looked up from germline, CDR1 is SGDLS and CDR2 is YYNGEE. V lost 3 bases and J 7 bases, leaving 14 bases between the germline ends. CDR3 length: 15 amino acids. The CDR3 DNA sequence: TGTGCCAGCAGCGCCCACGGGACGGGAAATTCACCCCTCCACTTT. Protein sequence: CASSAHGTGNSPLHF.

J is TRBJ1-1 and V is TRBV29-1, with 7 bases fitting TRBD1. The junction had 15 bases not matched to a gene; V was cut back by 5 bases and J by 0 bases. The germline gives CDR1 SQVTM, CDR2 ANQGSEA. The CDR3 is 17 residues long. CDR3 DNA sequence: TGCAGCGTTAAAAGGGGGACAGACCGGGGGATGAACACTGAAGCTTTCTTT. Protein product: CSVKRGTDRGMNTEAFF.

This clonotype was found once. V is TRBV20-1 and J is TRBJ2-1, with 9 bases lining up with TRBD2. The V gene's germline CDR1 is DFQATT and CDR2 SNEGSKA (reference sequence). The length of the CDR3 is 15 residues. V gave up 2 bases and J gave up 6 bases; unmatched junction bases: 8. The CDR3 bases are TGCAGTGCTAGATTTCACGGCGGGGGGGCCAATGAGCAGTTCTTC. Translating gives CSARFHGGGANEQFF.

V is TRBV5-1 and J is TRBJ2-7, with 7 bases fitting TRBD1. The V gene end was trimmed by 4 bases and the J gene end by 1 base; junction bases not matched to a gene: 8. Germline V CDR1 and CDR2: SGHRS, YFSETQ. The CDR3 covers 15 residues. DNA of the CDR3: TGCGCCAGCAGCGTACCGGGACAGACGTCCTACGAGCAGTACTTC. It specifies CASSVPGQTSYEQYF.

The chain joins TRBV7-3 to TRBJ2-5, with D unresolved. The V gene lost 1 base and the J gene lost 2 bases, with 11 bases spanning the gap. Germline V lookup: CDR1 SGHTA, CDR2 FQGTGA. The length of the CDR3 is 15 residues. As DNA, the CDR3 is TGTGCCAGCAGCTTAATGGGCTACTCTCAAGAGACCCAGTACTTC. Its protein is CASSLMGYSQETQYF. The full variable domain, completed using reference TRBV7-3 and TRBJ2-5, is GAGVSQTPSNKVTEKGKYVELRCDPISGHTALYWYRQSLGQGPEFLIYFQGTGAADDSGLPNDRFFAVRPEGSVSTLKIQRTERGDSAVYLCASSLMGYSQETQYFGPGTRLLVL.

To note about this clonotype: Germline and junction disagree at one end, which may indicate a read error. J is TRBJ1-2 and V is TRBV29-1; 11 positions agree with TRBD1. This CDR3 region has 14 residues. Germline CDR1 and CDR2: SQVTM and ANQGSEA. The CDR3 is CSVDGDRGDYDYTF. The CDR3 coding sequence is TGCAGCGTTGATGGGGACAGGGGGGACTATGACTACACCTTC.

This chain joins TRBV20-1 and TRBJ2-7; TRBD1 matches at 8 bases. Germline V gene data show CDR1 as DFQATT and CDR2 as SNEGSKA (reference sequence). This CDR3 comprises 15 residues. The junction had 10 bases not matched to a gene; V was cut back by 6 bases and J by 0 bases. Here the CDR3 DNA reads TGCAGTGCCAACGCCCGGGACAGGAGCTCCTACGAGCAGTACTTC. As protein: CSANARDRSSYEQYF.

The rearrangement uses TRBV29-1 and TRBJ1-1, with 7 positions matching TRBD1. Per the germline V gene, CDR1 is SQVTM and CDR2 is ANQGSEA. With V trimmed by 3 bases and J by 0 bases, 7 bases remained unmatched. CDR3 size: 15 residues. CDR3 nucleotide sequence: TGCAGCGTTGAGCACGGACAGGCACTGAACACTGAAGCTTTCTTT. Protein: CSVEHGQALNTEAFF. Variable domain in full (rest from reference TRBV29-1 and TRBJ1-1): SAVISQKPSRDICQRGTSLTIQCQVDSQVTMMFWYRQQPGQSLTLIATANQGSEATYESGFVIDKFPISRPNLTFSTLTVSNMSPEDSSIYLCSVEHGQALNTEAFFGQGTRLTVV.

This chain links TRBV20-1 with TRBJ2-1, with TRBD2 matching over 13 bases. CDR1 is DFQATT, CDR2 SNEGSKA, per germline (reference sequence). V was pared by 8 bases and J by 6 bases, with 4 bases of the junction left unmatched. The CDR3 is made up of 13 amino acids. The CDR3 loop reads CSSGLAGFNEQFF. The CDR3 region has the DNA TGCAGTTCGGGACTAGCGGGGTTCAATGAGCAGTTCTTC.

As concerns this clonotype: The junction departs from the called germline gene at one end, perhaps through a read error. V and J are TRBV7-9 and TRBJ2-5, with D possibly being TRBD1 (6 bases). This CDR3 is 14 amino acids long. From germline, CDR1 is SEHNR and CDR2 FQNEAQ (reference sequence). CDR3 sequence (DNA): TGTGCCAGCAGCCCAGACAGGTACCAAGAGACCCAGCACTTC. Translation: CASSPDRYQETQHF.

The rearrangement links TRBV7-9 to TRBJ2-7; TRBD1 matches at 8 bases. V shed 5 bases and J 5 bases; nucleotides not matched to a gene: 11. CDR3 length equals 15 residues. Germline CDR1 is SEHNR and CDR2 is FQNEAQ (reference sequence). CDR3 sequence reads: CASSPIQGVIHEQYF. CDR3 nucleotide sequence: TGTGCCAGCAGCCCCATACAGGGGGTAATCCACGAGCAGTACTTC. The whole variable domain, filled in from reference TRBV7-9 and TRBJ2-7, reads DTGVSQNPRHKITKRGQNVTFRCDPISEHNRLYWYRQTLGQGPEFLTYFQNEAQLEKSRLLSDRFSAERPKGSFSTLEIQRTEQGDSAMYLCASSPIQGVIHEQYFGPGTRLTVT.

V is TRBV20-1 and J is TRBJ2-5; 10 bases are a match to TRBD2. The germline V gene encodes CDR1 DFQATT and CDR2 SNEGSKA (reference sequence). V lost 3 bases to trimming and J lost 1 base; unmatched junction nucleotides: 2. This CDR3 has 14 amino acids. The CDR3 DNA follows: TGCAGTGCTAGGGGACTAGCGCGCCAAGAGACCCAGTACTTC. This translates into CSARGLARQETQYF.

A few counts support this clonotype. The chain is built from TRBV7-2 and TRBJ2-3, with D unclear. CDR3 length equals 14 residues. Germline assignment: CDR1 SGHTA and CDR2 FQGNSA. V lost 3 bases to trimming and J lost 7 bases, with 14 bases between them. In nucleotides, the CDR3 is TGTGCCAGCAGCTTCAAAAGCCTTGTCCATACGCAGTATTTT. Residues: CASSFKSLVHTQYF.

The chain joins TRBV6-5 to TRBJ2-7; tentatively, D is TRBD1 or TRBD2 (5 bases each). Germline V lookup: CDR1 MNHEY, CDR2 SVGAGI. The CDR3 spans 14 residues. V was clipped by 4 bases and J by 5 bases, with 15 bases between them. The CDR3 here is CASSLTGTGHEQYF. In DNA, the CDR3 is TGTGCCAGCAGTTTAACCGGGACGGGCCACGAGCAGTACTTC.